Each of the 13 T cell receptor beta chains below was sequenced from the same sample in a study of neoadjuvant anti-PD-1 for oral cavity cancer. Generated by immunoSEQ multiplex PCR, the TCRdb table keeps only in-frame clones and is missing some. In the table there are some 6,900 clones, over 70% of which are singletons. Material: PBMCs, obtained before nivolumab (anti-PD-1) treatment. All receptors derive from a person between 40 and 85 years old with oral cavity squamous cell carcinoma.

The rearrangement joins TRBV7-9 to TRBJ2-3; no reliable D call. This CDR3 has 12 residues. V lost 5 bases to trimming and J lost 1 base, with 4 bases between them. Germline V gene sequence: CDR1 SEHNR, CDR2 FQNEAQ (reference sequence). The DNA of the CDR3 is TGTGCCAGCAGCCCCCGCACAGATACGCAGTATTTT. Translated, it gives CASSPRTDTQYF.

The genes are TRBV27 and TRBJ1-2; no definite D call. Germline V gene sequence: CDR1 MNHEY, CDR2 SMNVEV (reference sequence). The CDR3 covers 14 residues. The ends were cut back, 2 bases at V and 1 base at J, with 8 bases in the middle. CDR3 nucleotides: TGTGCCAGCAGTTTAAAACCTATTAACTATGGCTACACCTTC. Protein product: CASSLKPINYGYTF.

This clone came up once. CDR3 DNA sequence: TGTGCCAGCAGTTACTCGGGGGAAGCTGGAAACACCATATATTTT. This translates into CASSYSGEAGNTIYF. This sequence joins TRBV6-5 and TRBJ1-3, with D possibly being TRBD1 (5 bases). Trimming left V 0 bases short and J 2 bases short, with 8 bases between. The CDR3 has 15 amino acids. Germline CDR1 and CDR2: MNHEY and SVGAGI.

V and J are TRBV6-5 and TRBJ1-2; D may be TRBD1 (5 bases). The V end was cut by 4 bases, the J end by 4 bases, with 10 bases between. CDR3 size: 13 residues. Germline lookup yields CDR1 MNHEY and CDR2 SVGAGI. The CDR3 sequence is CASSFQGIYGYTF. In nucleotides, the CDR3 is TGTGCCAGCAGTTTTCAGGGTATCTATGGCTACACCTTC.

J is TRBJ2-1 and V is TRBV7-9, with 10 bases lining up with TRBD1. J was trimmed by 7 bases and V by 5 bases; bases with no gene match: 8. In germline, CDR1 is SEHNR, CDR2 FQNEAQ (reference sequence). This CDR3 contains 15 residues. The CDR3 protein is CASSPPQGQGNEQFF. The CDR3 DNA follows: TGTGCCAGCAGCCCGCCCCAGGGACAGGGGAATGAGCAGTTCTTC. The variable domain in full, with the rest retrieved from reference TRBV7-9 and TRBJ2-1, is DTGVSQNPRHKITKRGQNVTFRCDPISEHNRLYWYRQTLGQGPEFLTYFQNEAQLEKSRLLSDRFSAERPKGSFSTLEIQRTEQGDSAMYLCASSPPQGQGNEQFFGPGTRLTVL.

The DNA for the CDR3 is TGTGCCAGCAGCAAAGTGATCGGGACCGGGGACACTGAAGCTTTCTTT. Amino acids: CASSKVIGTGDTEAFF. The rearrangement joins TRBV21-1 to TRBJ1-1. TRBV21-1 represents a pseudogene. This CDR3 comprises 16 residues.

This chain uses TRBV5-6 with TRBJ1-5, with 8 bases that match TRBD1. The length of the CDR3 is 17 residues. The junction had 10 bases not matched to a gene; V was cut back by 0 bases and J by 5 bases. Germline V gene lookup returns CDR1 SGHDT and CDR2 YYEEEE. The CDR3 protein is CASSLGQGALGYQPQHF. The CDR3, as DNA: TGTGCCAGCAGCTTGGGGCAGGGGGCTCTGGGATATCAGCCCCAGCATTTT.

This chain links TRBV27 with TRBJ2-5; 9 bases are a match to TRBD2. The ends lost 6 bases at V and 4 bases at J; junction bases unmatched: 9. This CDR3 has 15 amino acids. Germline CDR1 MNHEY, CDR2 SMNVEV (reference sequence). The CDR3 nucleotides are TGTGCCAGCAGCTCGCTGCGGGGGGGCCGAGAGACCCAGTACTTC. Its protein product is CASSSLRGGRETQYF.

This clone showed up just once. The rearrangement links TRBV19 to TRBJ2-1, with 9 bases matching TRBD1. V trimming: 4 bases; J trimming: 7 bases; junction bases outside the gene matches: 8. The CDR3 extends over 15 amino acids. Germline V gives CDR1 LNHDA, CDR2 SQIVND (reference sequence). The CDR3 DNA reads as TGTGCCAGTAGTACAGGGGGGGACAGGGTTAATGAGCAGTTCTTC. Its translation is CASSTGGDRVNEQFF.

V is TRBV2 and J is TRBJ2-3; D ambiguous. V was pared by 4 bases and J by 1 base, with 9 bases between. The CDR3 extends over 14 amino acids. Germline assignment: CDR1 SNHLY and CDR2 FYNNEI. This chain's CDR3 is CASSVGRGTDTQYF. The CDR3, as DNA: TGTGCCAGCAGTGTGGGCAGAGGCACAGATACGCAGTATTTT.

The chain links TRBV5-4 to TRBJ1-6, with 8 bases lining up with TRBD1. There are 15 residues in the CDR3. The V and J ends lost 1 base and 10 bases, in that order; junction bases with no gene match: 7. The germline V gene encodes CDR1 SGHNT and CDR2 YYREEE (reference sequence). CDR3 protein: CASSLSQGAGSPLHF. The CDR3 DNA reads TGTGCCAGCAGCTTGTCTCAGGGGGCTGGATCACCCCTCCACTTT.

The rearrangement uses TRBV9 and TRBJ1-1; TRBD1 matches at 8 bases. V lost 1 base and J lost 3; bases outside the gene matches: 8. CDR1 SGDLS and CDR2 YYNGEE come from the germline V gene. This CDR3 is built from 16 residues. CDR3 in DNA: TGTGCCAGCAGCGTATCGCCAGGGGGCGCGCACACTGAAGCTTTCTTT. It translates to CASSVSPGGAHTEAFF.

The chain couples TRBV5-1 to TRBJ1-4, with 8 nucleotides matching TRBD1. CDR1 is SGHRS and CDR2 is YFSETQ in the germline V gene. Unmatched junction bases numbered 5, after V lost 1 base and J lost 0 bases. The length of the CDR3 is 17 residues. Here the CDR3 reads CASSLSGGSATNEKLFF. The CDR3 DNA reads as TGCGCCAGCAGCTTGTCAGGGGGCTCCGCAACTAATGAAAAACTGTTTTTT.